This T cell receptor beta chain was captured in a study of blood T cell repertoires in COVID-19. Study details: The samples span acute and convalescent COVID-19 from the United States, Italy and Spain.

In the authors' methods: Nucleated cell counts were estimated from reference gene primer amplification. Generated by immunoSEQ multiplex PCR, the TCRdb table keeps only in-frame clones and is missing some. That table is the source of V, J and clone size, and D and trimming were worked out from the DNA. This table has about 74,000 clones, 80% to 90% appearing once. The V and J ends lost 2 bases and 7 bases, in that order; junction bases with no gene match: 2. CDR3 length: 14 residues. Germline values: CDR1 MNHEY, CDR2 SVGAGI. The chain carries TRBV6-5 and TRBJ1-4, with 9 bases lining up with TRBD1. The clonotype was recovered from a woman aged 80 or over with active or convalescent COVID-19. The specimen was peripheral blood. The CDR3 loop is CASSYRDRVEKLFF. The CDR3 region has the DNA TGTGCCAGCAGTTACCGGGACAGGGTTGAAAAACTGTTTTTT.